A selection of T cell receptor beta chains follows, all from one sample in a study of cytomegalovirus exposure and HLA in healthy donors. Clones were sequenced by immunoSEQ multiplex PCR, and TCRdb holds only the in-frame ones, with some missing. Of roughly 250,000 clones listed, about 90% are singletons. Input material: PBMCs. The receptor set was obtained from a woman under 40 in good health and CMV-seropositive. Each CDR3 is given with its conserved first and last residue. D genes are given only for firm matches. Size tells how often a clone was seen (once, few, many) or the class of an expanded clone, and some rows leave it out.

V: TRBV30; size: NA; J: TRBJ2-1; D: TRBD2; CDR3: CAWTPSGRREQFF; DNA: TGTGCCTGGACTCCAAGCGGGAGGCGCGAGCAGTTCTTC
V: TRBV7-2; size: NA; J: TRBJ2-2; D: TRBD1; CDR3: CASSLVVWTGYPGELFF; DNA: TGTGCCAGCAGCTTAGTAGTCTGGACAGGGTATCCCGGGGAGCTGTTTTTT
V: TRBV30; size: NA; J: TRBJ2-7; D: NA; CDR3: CAWRGLGGYEQYF; DNA: TGTGCCTGGAGGGGCCTAGGGGGTTACGAGCAGTACTTC
V: TRBV28; size: once; J: TRBJ1-1; D: NA; CDR3: CASSLAPENTEAFF; DNA: TGTGCCAGCAGTTTAGCCCCAGAGAACACTGAAGCTTTCTTT
V: TRBV6-5; size: NA; J: TRBJ1-2; D: NA; CDR3: CASSPTTGRLYGYTF; DNA: TGTGCCAGCAGTCCGACGACAGGCCGCCTCTATGGCTACACCTTC
V: TRBV29-1; size: NA; J: TRBJ1-3; D: NA; CDR3: CSASGVAATSGNTIYF; DNA: TGCAGCGCTTCGGGGGTAGCCGCCACCTCTGGAAACACCATATATTTT
V: TRBV5-1; size: NA; J: TRBJ2-1; D: TRBD2; CDR3: CASSLRTSGSSYNEQFF; DNA: TGCGCCAGCAGCTTGCGGACTAGCGGGTCCTCCTACAATGAGCAGTTCTTC
V: TRBV11-3; size: NA; J: TRBJ2-7; D: NA; CDR3: CASSFRTTYSYEQYF; DNA: TGTGCCAGCAGCTTCAGGACAACATACTCCTACGAGCAGTACTTC
V: TRBV28; size: NA; J: TRBJ2-2; D: TRBD1; CDR3: CASSPIVGQGPTGELFF; DNA: TGTGCCAGCAGTCCGATCGTTGGACAGGGACCCACCGGGGAGCTGTTTTTT
V: TRBV20-1; size: NA; J: TRBJ2-5; D: NA; CDR3: CSAEDLETQYF; DNA: TGCAGTGCGGAGGATCTGGAGACCCAGTACTTC